The clone carrying this T cell receptor beta chain was detected a few times. The antigen is not known. TCRdb re-derived calls from the 5' RACE reads in MiXCR, one entry per CDR3 protein. The table has under 550,000 distinct CDR3 sequences, roughly 26% seen once. CDR1 and CDR2 from the germline V gene are KGHDR and SFDVKD. Trimming removed 7 bases from V and 8 bases from J, with 19 bases in between. CDR3 length equals 14 residues. The data were obtained in a study of CD8 T cells in ankylosing spondylitis. Study results and caveats: What appeared characteristic of ankylosing spondylitis blood was a TCR beta motif of eight highly homologous variants.

The source of this sequence is a male donor with ankylosing spondylitis. This chain connects TRBV24-1 to TRBJ1-1, with D possibly TRBD1 on 6 matching bases. Specimen: blood, either unsorted or a sorted T cell fraction (not recorded which). CDR3 residues: CATRSAGVGREAFF. The CDR3 nucleotides read TGTGCCACCAGGTCCGCAGGGGTAGGAAGAGAAGCTTTCTTT.